Reported below is one T cell receptor (beta chain). Its matching antigen is unknown. This specimen comes from a study of CD8 T cell repertoires and HIV-1 epitope variants. Whole-study context: Separate wells received one of Twenty-five Gag or Nef variant peptides. Controls were a CMV, EBV and flu peptide pool, Ebola AY9 negative control, and no-peptide well. T cells were cultured for about 9 days with cytokines added on days 3 and 7.

TCR beta CDR3 was sequenced at survey depth on immunoSEQ. TCRdb's copy holds only in-frame clones and misses some; the assay was immunoSEQ multiplex PCR. The repertoire holds some 6,000 clones, with 67% as singletons. The sample consisted of cultured CD8+ T cells derived from PBMCs. The sequence came from a male donor with HIV.

CDR3 residues: CASSLGGGGYNEQFF. CDR3 DNA: TGTGCCAGCAGCTTGGGCGGAGGGGGCTACAATGAGCAGTTCTTC. J is TRBJ2-1 and V is TRBV5-4; TRBD1 or TRBD2 may be the D gene (6 bases each). Trimming removed 0 bases at V and 3 bases at J, with 10 bases between. CDR1 and CDR2 (germline): SGHNT, YYREEE (reference sequence). The CDR3 is 15 amino acids.